One and the same sample provided the 13 T cell receptor beta chains below, sequenced in a study of tumor-infiltrating lymphocytes in localized non-small cell lung cancer (dated by TCRdb to the early 2020s). Library preparation employed the immunoSEQ multiplex PCR assay. Entries here come from immuneACCESS through TCRdb and include only in-frame sequences with V and J called. Some clones fail to appear in such tables; in the studies checked, an unresolved V gene covers under half of the shortfall, and the cause of the remainder is unknown. The sample yields under 7,500 clones; 70% to 75% were counted once. The leading ten clones occupy roughly an eighth of the sample. Source material: lung tumor tissue. The receptors derive from a human donor with non-small cell lung cancer.

In DNA form, the CDR3 reads TGTGCCAGCAGCGTAGCGGGGGAATACTACAATGAGCAGTTCTTC. Translation: CASSVAGEYYNEQFF. The chain has TRBV9 and TRBJ2-1; a weak D match, TRBD2 (6 bases). Germline V CDR1 and CDR2: SGDLS, YYNGEE. The CDR3 covers 15 residues. V lost 0 bases to trimming and J lost 3 bases, with 10 bases between them.

This clone was found once. This chain links TRBV5-4 with TRBJ2-7; D is unresolved. Trimming removed 0 bases at V and 3 bases at J, with 13 bases between. Germline V CDR1 and CDR2: SGHNT, YYREEE (reference sequence). The CDR3 has 15 residues. The CDR3 DNA follows: TGTGCCAGCAGCTTGGGTCGTAGTACTCACTACGAGCAGTACTTC. Translating gives CASSLGRSTHYEQYF.

By sample share, this clone is medium-sized. The V and J genes are TRBV7-6 and TRBJ2-1; possibly TRBD1 for D (5 bases). Trimming pared 3 bases from V and 8 bases from J, leaving 8 bases between. The CDR3 has 12 residues. The germline V gene has CDR1 SGHVS and CDR2 FNYEAQ. In nucleotides, the CDR3 is TGTGCCAGCAGCTTGGGGCATGATGAGCAGTTCTTC. This translates into CASSLGHDEQFF.

The gene calls are TRBV5-6 and TRBJ2-3; 12 bases match TRBD2. The CDR3 loop spans 16 amino acids. The germline CDR1 and CDR2 sequences are SGHDT and YYEEEE. Germline trimming cut 4 bases from V and 5 bases from J; bases unmatched to any gene: 8. This chain's CDR3 is CASSRRTSGEVDTQYF. The DNA of the CDR3 is TGTGCCAGCAGCAGAAGGACTAGCGGGGAGGTAGATACGCAGTATTTT.

This rearrangement joins TRBV18 to TRBJ2-3; 9 positions agree with TRBD1. CDR1 and CDR2 (germline): KGHSH, LQKENI. This CDR3 spans 15 amino acids. V lost 4 bases and J lost 3; bases outside the gene matches: 5. Here the CDR3 reads CASSRTGVGTDTQYF. CDR3 DNA: TGTGCCAGCTCACGGACAGGGGTTGGGACAGATACGCAGTATTTT.

The chain couples TRBV6-5 to TRBJ1-2; tentatively, D is TRBD1 (5 bases). Germline CDR1 is MNHEY and CDR2 is SVGAGI. V lost 3 bases to trimming and J lost 8 bases, with 19 bases between them. The CDR3 runs to 15 residues. The CDR3 sequence is CASSYKGMGIRGYTF. The CDR3 DNA reads TGTGCCAGCAGTTATAAGGGGATGGGCATTAGGGGCTACACCTTC.

CDR3 sequence reads: CSGGTSGGIWDEQFF. CDR3 sequence (DNA): TGCAGCGGGGGGACTAGCGGGGGGATTTGGGATGAGCAGTTCTTC. The chain links TRBV29-1 to TRBJ2-1; TRBD2 matches at 15 bases. Trimming took 7 bases from V and 8 from J; bases not matched to a gene: 9. Germline V gives CDR1 SQVTM, CDR2 ANQGSEA. The CDR3 is 15 amino acids.

The V call is TRBV7-9, the J call TRBJ2-3, with D tentatively TRBD2 (5 bases). The CDR3 loop spans 14 amino acids. Germline V lookup: CDR1 SEHNR, CDR2 FQNEAQ (reference sequence). V lost 3 bases, J lost 4 bases, and 11 bases lay in between. The CDR3 protein is CASSFELSADTQYF. CDR3 nucleotide sequence: TGTGCCAGCAGCTTCGAGCTTAGCGCAGATACGCAGTATTTT.

The chain has TRBV19 and TRBJ1-5, with D unresolved. Germline V gene data show CDR1 as LNHDA and CDR2 as SQIVND (reference sequence). V lost 5 bases and J 3 bases, leaving 11 bases between the germline ends. The CDR3 runs 14 residues. The CDR3 nucleotides are TGTGCCAGTAGTGGAGGGTTCTTCAATCAGCCCCAGCATTTT. Translating gives CASSGGFFNQPQHF. The whole variable domain, remainder taken from reference TRBV19 and TRBJ1-5, is DGGITQSPKYLFRKEGQNVTLSCEQNLNHDAMYWYRQDPGQGLRLIYYSQIVNDFQKGDIAEGYSVSREKKESFPLTVTSAQKNPTAFYLCASSGGFFNQPQHFGDGTRLSIL.

The chain recombines TRBV4-1 with TRBJ2-2; no firm D call. V was shortened by 1 base and J by 7 bases, with 13 bases between the two germline ends. The germline V gene has CDR1 MGHRA and CDR2 YSYEKL. The CDR3 is 15 amino acids. The CDR3, as DNA: TGCGCCAGCAGCCAAGGGCAGGTTCTCAGCGGGGAGCTGTTTTTT. This encodes CASSQGQVLSGELFF.

V and J are TRBV5-1 and TRBJ2-3; weak D call: TRBD2 (5 bases). The CDR3 totals 17 residues. The germline V gene encodes CDR1 SGHRS and CDR2 YFSETQ. Trimming shortened V by 0 bases and J by 4 bases, and 18 bases separated the two germline ends. The CDR3 loop reads CASSLAGGSSGADTQYF. The CDR3 bases are TGCGCCAGCAGCTTGGCAGGCGGTAGCTCCGGGGCAGATACGCAGTATTTT.

The J gene is TRBJ1-1, the V gene TRBV5-5; no reliable D call. CDR3 size: 14 residues. Between the trimmed V and J ends, which lost 0 bases and 5 bases, there was a span of 11 bases. Germline values: CDR1 SGHKS, CDR2 YYEKEE (reference sequence). The CDR3 nucleotides are TGTGCCAGCAGCTTGGTCGGCAGAGCTACTGAAGCTTTCTTT. Encoded protein: CASSLVGRATEAFF. Combining the CDR3 with reference TRBV5-5 and TRBJ1-1 gives the whole variable domain DAGVTQSPTHLIKTRGQQVTLRCSPISGHKSVSWYQQVLGQGPQFIFQYYEKEERGRGNFPDRFSARQFPNYSSELNVNALLLGDSALYLCASSLVGRATEAFFGQGTRLTVV.

As regards this clone: Relative to the germline gene, one junction end is altered; a read error may explain this. This chain connects TRBV7-8 to TRBJ2-7; 11 nucleotides line up with TRBD2. Germline CDR1 SGHVS, CDR2 FQNEAQ. This CDR3 has 13 amino acids. This CDR3 is CASSLAASGRIHF. CDR3 nucleotides: TGTGCCAGCAGCTTAGCGGCTAGCGGGAGGATTCACTTC.